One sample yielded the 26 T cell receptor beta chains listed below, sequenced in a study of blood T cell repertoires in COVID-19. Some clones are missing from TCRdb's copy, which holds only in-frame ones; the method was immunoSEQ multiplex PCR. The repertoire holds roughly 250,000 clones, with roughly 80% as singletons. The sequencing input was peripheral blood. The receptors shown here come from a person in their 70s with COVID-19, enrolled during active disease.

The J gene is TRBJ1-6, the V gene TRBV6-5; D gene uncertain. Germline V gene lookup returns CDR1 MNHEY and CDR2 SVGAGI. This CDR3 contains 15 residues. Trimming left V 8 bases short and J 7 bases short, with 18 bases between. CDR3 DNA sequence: TGTGCCAGCGCCGTCGGAGGCCAGATGAATTCACCCCTCCACTTT. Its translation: CASAVGGQMNSPLHF.

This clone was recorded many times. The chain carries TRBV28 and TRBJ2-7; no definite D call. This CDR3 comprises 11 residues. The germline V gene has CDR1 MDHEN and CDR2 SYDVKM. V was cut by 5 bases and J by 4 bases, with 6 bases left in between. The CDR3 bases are TGTGCCAGCAGTCGCAGATACGAGCAGTACTTC. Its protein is CASSRRYEQYF.

The CDR3 region is CASSLYSGTGNTGELFF. Here the CDR3 DNA reads TGTGCCAGTAGTTTGTACTCCGGGACAGGGAACACCGGGGAGCTGTTTTTT. This chain links TRBV19 with TRBJ2-2; 8 bases align to TRBD1. The J segment lost 1 base and the V segment lost 5 bases, leaving 9 bases of the junction unmatched. Germline assignment: CDR1 LNHDA and CDR2 SQIVND (reference sequence). The CDR3 has 17 amino acids.

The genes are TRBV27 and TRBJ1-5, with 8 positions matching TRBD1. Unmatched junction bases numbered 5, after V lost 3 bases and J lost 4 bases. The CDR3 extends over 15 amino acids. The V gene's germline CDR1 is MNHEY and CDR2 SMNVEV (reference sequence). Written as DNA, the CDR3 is TGTGCCAGCAGTTTTTCGCGACAGGGGAATCAGCCCCAGCATTTT. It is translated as CASSFSRQGNQPQHF.

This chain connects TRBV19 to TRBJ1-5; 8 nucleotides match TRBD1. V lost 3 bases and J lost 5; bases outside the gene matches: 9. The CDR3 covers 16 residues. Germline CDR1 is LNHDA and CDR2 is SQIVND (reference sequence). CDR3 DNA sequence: TGTGCCAGTAGTATTTCCCCTACAGGGGGGGATCAGCCCCAGCATTTT. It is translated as CASSISPTGGDQPQHF.

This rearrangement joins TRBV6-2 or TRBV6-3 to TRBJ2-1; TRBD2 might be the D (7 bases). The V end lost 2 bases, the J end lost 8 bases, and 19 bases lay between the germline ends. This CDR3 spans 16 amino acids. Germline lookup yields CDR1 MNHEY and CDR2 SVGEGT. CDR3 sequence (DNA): TGTGCCAGCAGTTACGGTAGGGCCCGGGGGGCGGATGAGCAGTTCTTC. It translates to CASSYGRARGADEQFF.

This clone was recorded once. The CDR3 DNA sequence: TGTGCCAGCAGTGAAGTCGGGGAGGGCCTCAATGAGCAGTTCTTC. Translated, it gives CASSEVGEGLNEQFF. The chain combines TRBV2 with TRBJ2-1; 7 nucleotides match TRBD2. Losses at the gene ends were 1 base for V and 6 bases for J; bases not matched to a gene: 6. This CDR3 comprises 15 residues. Looked up from germline, CDR1 is SNHLY and CDR2 is FYNNEI.

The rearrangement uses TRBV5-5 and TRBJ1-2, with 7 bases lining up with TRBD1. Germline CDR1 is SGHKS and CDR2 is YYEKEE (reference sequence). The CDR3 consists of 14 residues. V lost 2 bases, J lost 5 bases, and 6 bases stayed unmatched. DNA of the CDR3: TGTGCCAGCAGCTTAGGGACAGCAAGTTATGGCTACACCTTC. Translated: CASSLGTASYGYTF.

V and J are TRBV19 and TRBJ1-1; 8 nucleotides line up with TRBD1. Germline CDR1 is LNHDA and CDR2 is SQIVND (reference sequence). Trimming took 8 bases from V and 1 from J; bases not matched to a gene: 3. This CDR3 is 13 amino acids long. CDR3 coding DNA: TGTGCCAGTCAACAGGGGGGGAACACTGAAGCTTTCTTT. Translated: CASQQGGNTEAFF.

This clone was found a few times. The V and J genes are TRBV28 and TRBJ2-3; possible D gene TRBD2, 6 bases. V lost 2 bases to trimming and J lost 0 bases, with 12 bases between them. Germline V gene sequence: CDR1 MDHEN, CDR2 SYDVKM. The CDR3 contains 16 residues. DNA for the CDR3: TGTGCCAGCAGTTTAGCGGGGCAGACTAGCACAGATACGCAGTATTTT. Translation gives CASSLAGQTSTDTQYF.

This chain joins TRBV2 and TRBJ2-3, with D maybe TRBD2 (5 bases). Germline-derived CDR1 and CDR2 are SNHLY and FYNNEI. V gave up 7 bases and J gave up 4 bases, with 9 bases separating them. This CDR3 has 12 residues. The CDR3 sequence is CASMVGADTQYF. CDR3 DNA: TGTGCCAGCATGGTGGGAGCAGATACGCAGTATTTT.

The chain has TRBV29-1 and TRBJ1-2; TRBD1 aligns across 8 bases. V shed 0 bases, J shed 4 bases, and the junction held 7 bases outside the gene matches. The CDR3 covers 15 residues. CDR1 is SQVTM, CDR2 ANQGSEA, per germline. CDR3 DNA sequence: TGCAGCGTTGAAGAAGGACAGGGCTTGGTCTATGGCTACACCTTC. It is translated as CSVEEGQGLVYGYTF.

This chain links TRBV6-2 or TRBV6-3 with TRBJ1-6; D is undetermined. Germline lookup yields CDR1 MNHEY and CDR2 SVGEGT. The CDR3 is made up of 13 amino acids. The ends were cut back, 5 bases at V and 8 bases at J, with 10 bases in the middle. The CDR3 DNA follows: TGTGCCAGCAGTCCCTCGAGGGATTCACCCCTCCACTTT. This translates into CASSPSRDSPLHF.

The CDR3 DNA reads TGTGCCAGCAGTTCCGACGGGGGGGCTTACAATGAGCAGTTCTTC. It translates to CASSSDGGAYNEQFF. The rearrangement joins TRBV6-5 to TRBJ2-1; TRBD2 matches 8 bases. J gave up 4 bases and V 4 bases, and 6 bases lay outside the gene matches. Germline CDR1 is MNHEY and CDR2 is SVGAGI. CDR3 length: 15 amino acids.

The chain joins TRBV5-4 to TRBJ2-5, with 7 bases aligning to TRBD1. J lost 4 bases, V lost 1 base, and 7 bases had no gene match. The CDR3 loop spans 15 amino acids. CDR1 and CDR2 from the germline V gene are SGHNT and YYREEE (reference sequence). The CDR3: CASSLTHRGTETQYF. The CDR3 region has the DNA TGTGCCAGCAGCTTGACTCACAGGGGTACAGAGACCCAGTACTTC.

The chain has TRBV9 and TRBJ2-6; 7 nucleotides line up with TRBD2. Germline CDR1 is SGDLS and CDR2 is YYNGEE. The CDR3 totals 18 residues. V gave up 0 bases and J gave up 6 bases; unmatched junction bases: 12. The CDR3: CASSVELRSRGEANVLTF. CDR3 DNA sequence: TGTGCCAGCAGCGTAGAATTAAGAAGCCGGGGGGAGGCCAACGTCCTGACTTTC.

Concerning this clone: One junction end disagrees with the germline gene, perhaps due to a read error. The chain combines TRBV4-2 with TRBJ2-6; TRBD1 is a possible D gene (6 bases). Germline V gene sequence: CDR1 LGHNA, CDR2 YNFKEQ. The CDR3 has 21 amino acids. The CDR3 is CASSKDSLGPGALSGANVLTF. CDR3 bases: TGTGCCAGCAGCAAAGACTCCTTAGGGCCAGGGGCTTTATCTGGGGCCAACGTCCTGACTTTC.

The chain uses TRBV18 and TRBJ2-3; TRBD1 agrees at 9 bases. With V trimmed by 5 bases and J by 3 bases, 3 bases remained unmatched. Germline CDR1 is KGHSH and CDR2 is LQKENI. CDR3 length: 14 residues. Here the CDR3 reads CASSADRGTDTQYF. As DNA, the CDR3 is TGTGCCAGCTCAGCGGACAGGGGAACAGATACGCAGTATTTT.

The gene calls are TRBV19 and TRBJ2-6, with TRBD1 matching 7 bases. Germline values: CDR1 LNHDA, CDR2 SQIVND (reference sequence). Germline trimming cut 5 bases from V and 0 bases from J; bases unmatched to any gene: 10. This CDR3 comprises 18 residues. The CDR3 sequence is CASSSSGGRSSGANVLTF. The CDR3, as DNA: TGTGCCAGTAGTTCCTCAGGGGGTCGGAGCTCTGGGGCCAACGTCCTGACTTTC.

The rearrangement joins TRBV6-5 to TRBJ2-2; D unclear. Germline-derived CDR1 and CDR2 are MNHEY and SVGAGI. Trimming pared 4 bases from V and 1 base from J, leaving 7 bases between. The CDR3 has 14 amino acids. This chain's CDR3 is CASSSNMNTGELFF. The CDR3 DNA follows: TGTGCCAGCAGTTCTAATATGAACACCGGGGAGCTGTTTTTT.

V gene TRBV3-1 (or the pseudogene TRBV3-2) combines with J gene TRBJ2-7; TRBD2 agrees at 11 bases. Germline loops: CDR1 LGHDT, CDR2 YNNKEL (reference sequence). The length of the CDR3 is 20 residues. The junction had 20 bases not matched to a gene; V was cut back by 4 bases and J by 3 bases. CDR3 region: CASSRQEPIGGTSGGYEQYF. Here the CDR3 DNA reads TGTGCCAGCAGCCGACAAGAACCGATAGGGGGGACTAGCGGCGGCTACGAGCAGTACTTC.

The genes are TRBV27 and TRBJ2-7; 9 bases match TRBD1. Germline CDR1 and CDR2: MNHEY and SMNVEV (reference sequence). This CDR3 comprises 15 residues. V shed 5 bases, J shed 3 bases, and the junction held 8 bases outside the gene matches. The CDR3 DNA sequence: TGTGCCAGCAGTGATCAGCCGGGACAGGGCTACGAGCAGTACTTC. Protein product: CASSDQPGQGYEQYF.

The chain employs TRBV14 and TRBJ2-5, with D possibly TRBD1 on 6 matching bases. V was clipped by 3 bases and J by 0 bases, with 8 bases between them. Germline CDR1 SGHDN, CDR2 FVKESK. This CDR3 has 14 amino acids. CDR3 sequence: CASSHTGNQETQYF. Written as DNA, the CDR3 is TGTGCCAGCAGCCATACAGGGAACCAAGAGACCCAGTACTTC.

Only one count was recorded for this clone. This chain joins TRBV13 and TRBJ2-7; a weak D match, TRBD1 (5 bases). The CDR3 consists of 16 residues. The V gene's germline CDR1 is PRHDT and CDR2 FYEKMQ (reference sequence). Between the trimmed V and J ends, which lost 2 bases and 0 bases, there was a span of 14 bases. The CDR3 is CASSLYDAGNSYEQYF. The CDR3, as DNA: TGTGCCAGCAGCTTATATGATGCAGGGAACTCCTACGAGCAGTACTTC.

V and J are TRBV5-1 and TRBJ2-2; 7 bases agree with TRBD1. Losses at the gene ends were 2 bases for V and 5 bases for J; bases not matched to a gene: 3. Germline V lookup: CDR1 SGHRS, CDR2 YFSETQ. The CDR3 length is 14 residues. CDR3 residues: CASSFYRGTGELFF. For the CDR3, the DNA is TGCGCCAGCAGCTTCTACAGGGGAACCGGGGAGCTGTTTTTT.

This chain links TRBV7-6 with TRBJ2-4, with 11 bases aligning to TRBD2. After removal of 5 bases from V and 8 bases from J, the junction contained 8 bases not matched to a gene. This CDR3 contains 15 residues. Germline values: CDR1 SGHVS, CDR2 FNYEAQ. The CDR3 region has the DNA TGTGCCAGCAGCCCAACTAGCGGGAGAGAGCACATTCAGTACTTC. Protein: CASSPTSGREHIQYF.